These 17 T cell receptor beta chains came from one sample sequenced in a study of blood T cell repertoires in COVID-19. Assay: immunoSEQ multiplex PCR; the TCRdb copy retains only in-frame clones and omits some. The sample holds 50,000 to 60,000 clones, roughly 90% seen once. Input material: peripheral blood. Source of these receptors: a man in his forties with COVID-19, enrolled during active disease.

This clone was counted once. The chain's CDR3 is CASSLPGDLSPLHF. CDR3 sequence (DNA): TGTGCCAGCAGCCTACCGGGAGACCTTTCACCCCTCCACTTT. The rearrangement links TRBV6-5 to TRBJ1-6; the D is unclear. V was clipped by 6 bases and J by 9 bases, with 15 bases between them. This CDR3 is 14 amino acids long. In germline, CDR1 is MNHEY, CDR2 SVGAGI.

The chain is built from TRBV11-1 and TRBJ2-1, with TRBD2 matching over 12 bases. Germline V gene data show CDR1 as SGHAT and CDR2 as FQDESV (reference sequence). Trimming took 5 bases from V and 8 from J; bases not matched to a gene: 4. The CDR3 consists of 14 residues. Written as DNA, the CDR3 is TGTGCCAGCAGCGCACTAGCGGGGGGACATGAGCAGTTCTTC. This codes for CASSALAGGHEQFF.

The genes are TRBV2 and TRBJ1-1; D unresolved. Trimming cost V 7 bases and J 0 bases, with 15 bases left between them. CDR1 and CDR2 (germline): SNHLY, FYNNEI. This CDR3 spans 15 amino acids. CDR3 nucleotides: TGTGCCAGCACCCCCGAATACATGGTGAACACTGAAGCTTTCTTT. Translating it yields CASTPEYMVNTEAFF.

V and J are TRBV12-3 or TRBV12-4 and TRBJ1-5, with D unresolved. Trimming took off 7 bases at V and 8 bases at J, with 12 bases between the two ends. CDR3 size: 12 residues. The CDR3 nucleotides are TGTGCCAGCACCCATTCGGAGGAGCCCCAGCATTTT. Translating gives CASTHSEEPQHF.

The chain has TRBV6-1 and TRBJ1-6; 8 bases are shared with TRBD1. The length of the CDR3 is 15 residues. The germline V gene has CDR1 MNHNS and CDR2 SASEGT. J lost 10 bases, V lost 0 bases, and 5 bases had no gene match. The CDR3 DNA sequence: TGTGCCAGCAGTGAAGCCCCAGGGGGCCGGTCACCCCTCCACTTT. It translates to CASSEAPGGRSPLHF.

V and J are TRBV27 and TRBJ1-5; D gene ambiguous. V lost 1 base and J 5 bases, leaving 3 bases between the germline ends. The CDR3 loop spans 12 amino acids. Germline loops: CDR1 MNHEY, CDR2 SMNVEV (reference sequence). The CDR3 bases are TGTGCCAGCAGTTTATGGCATCAGCCCCAGCATTTT. Its protein is CASSLWHQPQHF.

The rearrangement links TRBV27 to TRBJ2-2; 10 nucleotides align to TRBD1. V lost 5 bases and J lost 7; bases outside the gene matches: 16. CDR1 is MNHEY, CDR2 SMNVEV, per germline (reference sequence). The CDR3 has 18 amino acids. The CDR3 region is CASSQYGTGVRTYGELFF. The CDR3 DNA is TGTGCCAGCAGTCAATATGGGACAGGGGTACGAACGTACGGGGAGCTGTTTTTT.

The chain carries TRBV12-5 and TRBJ2-5; D remains unclear. With 9 bases removed from V and 5 bases from J, the gap between germline ends came to 16 bases. The V gene's germline CDR1 is LGHNT and CDR2 FRNRAP. The CDR3 spans 13 residues. The DNA of the CDR3 is TGTGCTAGCGCCCCGCCCTCCAGGGAGACCCAGTACTTC. Translated: CASAPPSRETQYF.

This chain links TRBV6-6 with TRBJ1-6; D might be TRBD1 (6 bases). CDR1 and CDR2 from the germline V gene are MNHNY and SVGAGI (reference sequence). The CDR3 runs to 14 residues. Trimming removed 6 bases at V and 5 bases at J, with 11 bases between. CDR3 nucleotides: TGTGCCAGCAGGGGACAATTCGATAATTCACCCCTCCACTTT. It yields the protein CASRGQFDNSPLHF.

This chain connects TRBV6-2 or TRBV6-3 to TRBJ2-7; 9 positions match TRBD1. J gave up 6 bases and V 2 bases, and 17 bases lay outside the gene matches. The CDR3 extends over 18 amino acids. The V gene's germline CDR1 is MNHEY and CDR2 SVGEGT. The CDR3 protein is CASSYGDRALPLPAEQYF. The CDR3 nucleotides are TGTGCCAGCAGTTACGGGGACAGGGCTCTCCCCTTGCCGGCCGAGCAGTACTTC.

The gene calls are TRBV10-2 and TRBJ1-2, with 7 bases fitting TRBD1. The CDR3 has 17 residues. Germline trimming cut 7 bases from V and 7 bases from J; bases unmatched to any gene: 21. Germline CDR1 and CDR2: WSHSY and SAAADI. CDR3 bases: TGCGCCAGCATAGGGGCGGGAACAGGGGCCCTCCAGTTTGGCTACACCTTC. As protein: CASIGAGTGALQFGYTF.

DNA for the CDR3: TGCGCCAGCAGCGACGTAGGAGGGAGCACAGATACGCAGTATTTT. The encoded protein is CASSDVGGSTDTQYF. The chain couples TRBV5-1 to TRBJ2-3; weak D call: TRBD2 (6 bases). The CDR3 is 15 residues long. Trimming cost V 4 bases and J 0 bases, with 12 bases left between them. Germline V gene lookup returns CDR1 SGHRS and CDR2 YFSETQ.

CDR3 protein: CASSEALVAGQRNEQFF. The CDR3 DNA reads as TGTGCCAGCAGTGAGGCTTTAGTAGCGGGACAGAGGAATGAGCAGTTCTTC. V usage is TRBV6-1 and J usage is TRBJ2-1, with D possibly matching TRBD2 (8 bases). The V and J ends lost 3 bases and 7 bases respectively, with 22 bases between them. CDR3 size: 17 residues. Per the germline V gene, CDR1 is MNHNS and CDR2 is SASEGT.

The chain employs TRBV5-4 and TRBJ2-1; 8 nucleotides align to TRBD2. In germline, CDR1 is SGHNT, CDR2 YYREEE (reference sequence). J gave up 7 bases and V 2 bases, and 8 bases lay outside the gene matches. This CDR3 spans 15 amino acids. The CDR3 nucleotides are TGTGCCAGCAGCTTTTCGGGGGGGAGAGAAAATGAGCAGTTCTTC. It is translated as CASSFSGGRENEQFF.

The chain employs TRBV29-1 and TRBJ2-5; 12 bases match TRBD2. The CDR3 has 16 residues. V trimming: 2 bases; J trimming: 3 bases; junction bases outside the gene matches: 7. Germline CDR1 is SQVTM and CDR2 is ANQGSEA. The CDR3 sequence is CSVEPGLAGIKETQYF. The CDR3 DNA sequence: TGCAGCGTTGAACCGGGACTAGCGGGTATAAAAGAGACCCAGTACTTC.

This rearrangement joins TRBV5-1 to TRBJ2-2; 13 nucleotides align to TRBD2. The CDR3 runs to 16 residues. Germline V gene sequence: CDR1 SGHRS, CDR2 YFSETQ. The V and J ends lost 3 bases and 5 bases, in that order; junction bases with no gene match: 4. This chain's CDR3 is CASSSRTSGGTGELFF. For the CDR3, the DNA is TGCGCCAGCAGCTCCAGGACTAGCGGGGGAACCGGGGAGCTGTTTTTT.

The sample holds one count of this clone. The chain is built from TRBV2 and TRBJ2-4; TRBD1 matches at 7 bases. Germline values: CDR1 SNHLY, CDR2 FYNNEI. This CDR3 contains 11 residues. With V trimmed by 3 bases and J by 13 bases, 3 bases remained unmatched. This chain's CDR3 is CASSDGTAQYF. The CDR3 DNA reads TGTGCCAGCAGTGACGGGACAGCGCAGTACTTC. The variable domain in full, completed from reference TRBV2 and TRBJ2-4, reads EPEVTQTPSHQVTQMGQEVILRCVPISNHLYFYWYRQILGQKVEFLVSFYNNEISEKSEIFDDQFSVERPDGSNFTLKIRSTKLEDSAMYFCASSDGTAQYFGAGTRLSVL.